This TCR beta chain was observed in a study of blood T cell repertoires in COVID-19. Germline V gene lookup returns CDR1 WSHSY and CDR2 SAAADI. The CDR3 runs 14 residues. V shed 5 bases and J shed 2 bases, with 9 bases lying between them. In the authors' workflow: Reference gene primer amplification gave nucleated cell count estimates. The table came from immunoSEQ multiplex PCR; TCRdb's copy has only in-frame clones and leaves some out. V, J and clone size are taken as reported in that table, and D and trimming were inferred from the DNA itself. Of roughly 250,000 clones in the sample, around 90% were seen once.

The chain recombines TRBV10-2 with TRBJ1-4; possible D gene TRBD1, 5 bases. The sequence came from a man between 60 and 75 years old who had recovered from COVID-19. The material sequenced was peripheral blood. The CDR3 is CASSLQATNEKLFF. The CDR3 DNA reads TGCGCCAGCAGTCTACAGGCGACTAATGAAAAACTGTTTTTT.